The rows below give T cell receptor beta chains drawn from one sample of a study of blood T cell repertoires in COVID-19. TCRdb's copy holds only in-frame clones and misses some; the assay was immunoSEQ multiplex PCR. The sample consists of fewer than 350,000 clones, 81% of them appearing once. Sample: peripheral blood. These receptors all stem from a woman aged 60-70 years with active or convalescent COVID-19. CDR3s include the opening cysteine and the closing phenylalanine or tryptophan. The D gene is left open where the match is weak.

d_call: TRBD1; v_call: TRBV5-1; j_call: TRBJ2-7; cdr3_aa: CASSEQGSYEQYF
d_call: -; v_call: TRBV10-3; j_call: TRBJ2-5; cdr3_aa: CAISGGREETQYF
d_call: -; v_call: TRBV6-5; j_call: TRBJ2-1; cdr3_aa: CASRGADEQFF
d_call: TRBD2; v_call: TRBV6-2/TRBV6-3; j_call: TRBJ2-1; cdr3_aa: CASSQLAAHYNEQFF
d_call: TRBD2; v_call: TRBV7-3; j_call: TRBJ2-2; cdr3_aa: CASSSRGNGELFF
d_call: -; v_call: TRBV5-6; j_call: TRBJ2-7; cdr3_aa: CASSLDPGAYEQYF
d_call: TRBD2; v_call: TRBV5-6; j_call: TRBJ2-1; cdr3_aa: CASSWDLAGVYNEQFF
d_call: -; v_call: TRBV2; j_call: TRBJ2-1; cdr3_aa: CASSIPSSYNEQFF
d_call: -; v_call: TRBV19; j_call: TRBJ1-6; cdr3_aa: CASSTGTREDSPLHF
d_call: -; v_call: TRBV3-1/TRBV3-2; j_call: TRBJ2-5; cdr3_aa: CASSQTTGRETQYF
d_call: TRBD2; v_call: TRBV12-5; j_call: TRBJ2-7; cdr3_aa: CASGPRGGIHEQYF
d_call: -; v_call: TRBV7-2; j_call: TRBJ2-7; cdr3_aa: CASSVTGMASYEQYF
d_call: -; v_call: TRBV7-2; j_call: TRBJ2-2; cdr3_aa: CASSLGGGYSTGELFF
d_call: -; v_call: TRBV5-6; j_call: TRBJ1-1; cdr3_aa: CASSLIAGSTEAFF
d_call: TRBD1; v_call: TRBV10-1; j_call: TRBJ1-1; cdr3_aa: CASRGQGNTEAFF
d_call: -; v_call: TRBV21-1; j_call: TRBJ2-3; cdr3_aa: CASSYRDRVEDTQYF
d_call: TRBD2; v_call: TRBV5-8; j_call: TRBJ2-7; cdr3_aa: CASSFGTSYEQYF
d_call: -; v_call: TRBV21-1; j_call: TRBJ2-7; cdr3_aa: CASMVQGGPYEQYF
d_call: -; v_call: TRBV7-3; j_call: TRBJ2-2; cdr3_aa: CASSLNFGGTGELFF
d_call: -; v_call: TRBV10-2; j_call: TRBJ2-7; cdr3_aa: CASSDGGGRSYEQYF
d_call: -; v_call: TRBV11-2; j_call: TRBJ1-3; cdr3_aa: CASSLTEAGNTIYF
d_call: TRBD2; v_call: TRBV25-1; j_call: TRBJ2-3; cdr3_aa: CASSEPAAGTDTQYF
d_call: TRBD1; v_call: TRBV7-8; j_call: TRBJ2-1; cdr3_aa: CASSLAGRTGGRNEQFF
d_call: TRBD2; v_call: TRBV7-2; j_call: TRBJ2-4; cdr3_aa: CASTPTSPRGGRNIQYF
d_call: TRBD1; v_call: TRBV6-6; j_call: TRBJ2-1; cdr3_aa: CASSTQGTGHNEQFF
d_call: TRBD2; v_call: TRBV9; j_call: TRBJ2-1; cdr3_aa: CASSASGGSYNEQFF
d_call: TRBD2; v_call: TRBV7-2; j_call: TRBJ2-1; cdr3_aa: CASSYQGTSGGVFNEQFF
d_call: -; v_call: TRBV5-6; j_call: TRBJ1-1; cdr3_aa: CASSFYQNTEAFF
d_call: -; v_call: TRBV7-9; j_call: TRBJ2-1; cdr3_aa: CASTSWSSYNEQFF
d_call: -; v_call: TRBV3-1/TRBV3-2; j_call: TRBJ2-1; cdr3_aa: CASSQDRGSYNEQFF
d_call: TRBD2; v_call: TRBV25-1; j_call: TRBJ2-3; cdr3_aa: CASSGGGTSTDTQYF
d_call: -; v_call: TRBV7-2; j_call: TRBJ2-7; cdr3_aa: CASSLDIYEQYF
d_call: -; v_call: TRBV7-8; j_call: TRBJ2-1; cdr3_aa: CASSLAGPYNEQFF
d_call: TRBD1; v_call: TRBV7-8; j_call: TRBJ1-4; cdr3_aa: CASSLKITGGGEKLFF
d_call: TRBD1; v_call: TRBV9; j_call: TRBJ2-2; cdr3_aa: CASSTTPTGVISTGELFF
d_call: TRBD1; v_call: TRBV5-1; j_call: TRBJ2-5; cdr3_aa: CASRTGTGGLETQYF
d_call: TRBD1; v_call: TRBV11-1; j_call: TRBJ2-3; cdr3_aa: CASSFGTASTDTQYF
d_call: TRBD1; v_call: TRBV6-5; j_call: TRBJ1-1; cdr3_aa: CASSPDRGDTEAFF
d_call: -; v_call: TRBV19; j_call: TRBJ2-5; cdr3_aa: CASSPLQGSVIETQYF
d_call: -; v_call: TRBV7-3; j_call: TRBJ2-5; cdr3_aa: CASSLHREETQYF
d_call: -; v_call: TRBV28; j_call: TRBJ1-1; cdr3_aa: CASSLSDTEAFF
d_call: -; v_call: TRBV20-1; j_call: TRBJ2-1; cdr3_aa: CSARDSREQFF
d_call: TRBD1; v_call: TRBV10-3; j_call: TRBJ1-2; cdr3_aa: CAVTGGSYGYTF
d_call: -; v_call: TRBV7-9; j_call: TRBJ2-7; cdr3_aa: CASSESGSGEQYF
d_call: TRBD1; v_call: TRBV19; j_call: TRBJ1-3; cdr3_aa: CASVGQGDQNTIYF
d_call: -; v_call: TRBV12-5; j_call: TRBJ1-2; cdr3_aa: CASGFGTNYGHTF
d_call: -; v_call: TRBV5-4; j_call: TRBJ1-1; cdr3_aa: CASSLDRSPVNTEAFF
d_call: -; v_call: TRBV6-5; j_call: TRBJ2-7; cdr3_aa: CASSLDRTSYEQYF
d_call: -; v_call: TRBV5-1; j_call: TRBJ1-1; cdr3_aa: CASSTQGVGTEAFF
d_call: TRBD1; v_call: TRBV2; j_call: TRBJ1-5; cdr3_aa: CASSQGARNQPQHF
d_call: TRBD2; v_call: TRBV7-3; j_call: TRBJ2-3; cdr3_aa: CASSPGLAGGQVADTQYF
d_call: -; v_call: TRBV4-1; j_call: TRBJ1-2; cdr3_aa: CASSQEFRRLNYGYTF